The next 7 T cell receptor beta chains were all read from a single sample in a study of cytomegalovirus exposure and HLA in healthy donors. PCR primers comprised 60 Vbeta and 13 Jbeta primers. Profiled with immunoSEQ multiplex PCR; TCRdb holds only in-frame clones, not every one. Of about 120,000 clones detected, around 80% appear once; the ten largest clones hold 1.5%. The sample consisted of PBMCs. Every receptor here comes from a woman aged 18 to 35 in good health and CMV-seronegative.

The genes are TRBV13 and TRBJ1-1; D is undetermined. CDR3 size: 12 residues. Trimming cost V 8 bases and J 0 bases, with 7 bases left between them. The germline CDR1 and CDR2 sequences are PRHDT and FYEKMQ (reference sequence). CDR3 region: CASWSMNTEAFF. The CDR3 coding sequence is TGTGCCAGCTGGAGTATGAACACTGAAGCTTTCTTT. Combining the CDR3 with reference TRBV13 and TRBJ1-1 gives the whole variable domain AAGVIQSPRHLIKEKRETATLKCYPIPRHDTVYWYQQGPGQDPQFLISFYEKMQSDKGSIPDRFSAQQFSDYHSELNMSSLELGDSALYFCASWSMNTEAFFGQGTRLTVV.

V is TRBV28 and J is TRBJ1-6, with D unclear. The CDR3 has 12 residues. Trimming stripped 5 bases from V and 8 bases from J, with 7 bases between. Looked up from germline, CDR1 is MDHEN and CDR2 is SYDVKM. The CDR3 DNA is TGTGCCAGCAGTACCGCGTATTCACCCCTCCACTTT. Its translation: CASSTAYSPLHF. The entire variable domain, with the rest obtained from reference TRBV28 and TRBJ1-6, is as follows: DVKVTQSSRYLVKRTGEKVFLECVQDMDHENMFWYRQDPGLGLRLIYFSYDVKMKEKGDIPEGYSVSREKKERFSLILESASTNQTSMYLCASSTAYSPLHFGNGTRLTVT.

The J gene is TRBJ2-7, the V gene TRBV2; 7 bases are shared with TRBD1. The CDR3 has 14 residues. After removal of 5 bases from V and 2 bases from J, the junction contained 6 bases not matched to a gene. CDR1 SNHLY and CDR2 FYNNEI come from the germline V gene. The CDR3 sequence: CASSPGTAPYEQYF. CDR3 in DNA: TGTGCCAGCAGTCCCGGGACAGCCCCCTACGAGCAGTACTTC.

This rearrangement joins TRBV7-9 to TRBJ2-1; 9 nucleotides align to TRBD1. Germline V gives CDR1 SEHNR, CDR2 FQNEAQ (reference sequence). This CDR3 is built from 16 residues. V lost 4 bases, J lost 0 bases, and 4 bases stayed unmatched. The CDR3, as DNA: TGTGCCAGCAGCTCCCGGGACAGGGCCTCCTACAATGAGCAGTTCTTC. This translates into CASSSRDRASYNEQFF.

Written as DNA, the CDR3 is TGCGCCAGCAGCTTCGGGGAAGTTCAGTACTTC. Its protein product is CASSFGEVQYF. The chain uses TRBV5-1 and TRBJ2-4; tentatively, D is TRBD2 (5 bases). Germline assignment: CDR1 SGHRS and CDR2 YFSETQ. The ends were cut back, 2 bases at V and 11 bases at J, with 8 bases in the middle. The CDR3 spans 11 residues. The variable domain in full, completed from reference TRBV5-1 and TRBJ2-4, reads KAGVTQTPRYLIKTRGQQVTLSCSPISGHRSVSWYQQTPGQGLQFLFEYFSETQRNKGNFPGRFSGRQFSNSRSEMNVSTLELGDSALYLCASSFGEVQYFGAGTRLSVL.

The chain uses TRBV6-5 and TRBJ1-2; TRBD1 aligns across 8 bases. With 6 bases clipped from V and 6 bases from J, the junction kept 12 bases outside the gene matches. This CDR3 is 15 amino acids long. The V gene's germline CDR1 is MNHEY and CDR2 SVGAGI. The CDR3 bases are TGTGCCAGCAGCGATCCCGGGACAGGCCAGCATGGCTACACCTTC. It encodes CASSDPGTGQHGYTF.

The chain recombines TRBV28 with TRBJ2-1, with 9 bases identical to TRBD1. Germline CDR1 is MDHEN and CDR2 is SYDVKM. Trimming at V came to 5 bases and at J to 2 bases, leaving 1 base not matched to a gene. The CDR3 spans 14 residues. In DNA, the CDR3 is TGTGCCAGCAGTAGGGACAGGGCCTACAATGAGCAGTTCTTC. It translates to CASSRDRAYNEQFF.